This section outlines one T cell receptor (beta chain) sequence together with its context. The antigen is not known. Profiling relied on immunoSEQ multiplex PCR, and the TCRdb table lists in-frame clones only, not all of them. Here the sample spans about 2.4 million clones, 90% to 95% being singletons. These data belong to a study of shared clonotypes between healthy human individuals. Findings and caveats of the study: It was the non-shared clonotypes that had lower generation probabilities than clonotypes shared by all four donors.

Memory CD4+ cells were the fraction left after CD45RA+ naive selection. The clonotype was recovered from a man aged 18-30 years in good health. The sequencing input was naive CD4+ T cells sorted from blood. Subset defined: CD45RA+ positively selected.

CDR3 DNA: TGTGCCAGCAGCTTGGGTCGGGGAAGGGATGAAAAACTGTTTTTT. It specifies CASSLGRGRDEKLFF. The rearrangement links TRBV5-5 to TRBJ1-4; D call uncertain. This CDR3 has 15 residues. Germline CDR1 reads SGHKS; CDR2 reads YYEKEE (reference sequence). The V and J ends lost 0 bases and 6 bases respectively, with 12 bases between them.